The 27 T cell receptor beta chains presented below share a single source sample, sequenced in a study of tumor-infiltrating lymphocytes in primary liver carcinoma. The approximately 17-32 mg bulk tissue piece was not sorted before simultaneous RNA and DNA extraction. Using a constant-region primer together with ProtoScript II reverse transcriptase, TCR beta cDNA was made from 500 ng of total RNA. Generation of the TCR beta libraries relied on three nested multiplex PCR rounds using slightly modified ARM-PCR. The two initial PCR rounds, about 9 cycles each, used TRBV1-TRBV30 forward and C-beta reverse primers. TCRdb independently ran MiXCR on the multiplex PCR reads; one entry per CDR3 protein. The sample contains more than 95,000 distinct CDR3 sequences, approximately 80% of which appear only once. Specimen: liver tumor tissue from sampling region 3. Subset reported: tumor region T3, left-lateral pole. Every receptor here comes from a man aged 35-49 years with primary liver carcinoma and hepatitis B virus infection.

Concerning this clonotype itself: A much larger clone lies one base from this, so it may be a read error. The V gene is TRBV7-9, the J gene TRBJ2-7, with TRBD2 as a possible D gene (6 bases). The V gene lost 11 bases and the J gene lost 6 bases, with 17 bases spanning the gap. Germline V gene data show CDR1 as SEHNR and CDR2 as FQNEAQ (reference sequence). The CDR3 has 12 amino acids. CDR3 DNA sequence: TGTGCCGGTACGGGGGACGGCAGCGAGCAGTACTTC. As protein: CAGTGDGSEQYF.

The rearrangement uses TRBV11-3 and TRBJ2-7; D is unclear. Germline-derived CDR1 and CDR2 are SGHNT and YENEEA. This CDR3 is built from 13 residues. Trimming took off 10 bases at V and 1 base at J, with 14 bases between the two ends. This chain's CDR3 is CATGVEQSYEQYF. CDR3 coding DNA: TGTGCCACCGGCGTGGAACAGTCCTACGAGCAGTACTTC. The variable domain in full, completed from reference TRBV11-3 and TRBJ2-7, reads EAGVVQSPRYKIIEKKQPVAFWCNPISGHNTLYWYLQNLGQGPELLIRYENEEAVDDSQLPKDRFSAERLKGVDSTLKIQPAELGDSAVYLCATGVEQSYEQYFGPGTRLTVT.

To note about this clonotype: One junction end does not reproduce the germline sequence, and a read error may be involved. This chain connects TRBV5-4 to TRBJ2-7, with D perhaps matching TRBD1 (6 bases). The CDR3 sequence is 13 residues long. Germline-derived CDR1 and CDR2 are SGHNT and YYREEE (reference sequence). The CDR3 DNA reads TGTGGCAGCAGCATAGGACCCCTTTGGGGGCTGTACTTC. Its protein product is CGSSIGPLWGLYF.

The chain links TRBV4-3 to TRBJ2-3; TRBD2 matches 13 bases. Germline assignment: CDR1 LGHNA and CDR2 YSLEER. The CDR3 sequence is 20 residues long. In DNA form, the CDR3 reads TGCTTCAGCAGCCAAGATCTTCCCTCCGGGACTAGCGGGATAGCAGATACGCAGTATTTT. Translation: CFSSQDLPSGTSGIADTQYF.

Ten or more counts support this clonotype. V gene TRBV2 combines with J gene TRBJ2-1, with TRBD1 matching over 8 bases. This CDR3 has 15 residues. The V gene end was trimmed by 6 bases and the J gene end by 8 bases; junction bases not matched to a gene: 12. Germline V gives CDR1 SNHLY, CDR2 FYNNEI. The CDR3 region is CASRQGTGRADEQFF. Written as DNA, the CDR3 is TGTGCCAGCAGACAGGGGACAGGCCGCGCGGATGAGCAGTTCTTC.

Turning to this clonotype: Germline is not matched at one junction end, which may reflect a read error. The chain's CDR3 is CAISSPGHVSNQPQHF. The CDR3 DNA sequence: TGTGCCATCAGTTCTCCTGGACACGTTAGCAATCAGCCCCAGCATTTT. This chain joins TRBV12-3 or TRBV12-4 and TRBJ1-5, with D perhaps matching TRBD1 (5 bases). The CDR3 covers 16 residues.

Note on this clonotype: Compared with germline, one end of the junction differs, possibly owing to a read error. The gene calls are TRBV6-1 and TRBJ2-1, with 7 bases identical to TRBD1. Looked up from germline, CDR1 is MNHNS and CDR2 is SASEGT. There are 14 residues in the CDR3. The CDR3 DNA reads as TGTCCCAGCAGCCTCAGACAGGGAAGCGATGAGCAGTTCTTC. Its translation: CPSSLRQGSDEQFF.

In this sample, this clonotype turned up many times. The chain joins TRBV28 to TRBJ2-2; maybe TRBD2 (6 bases). Germline CDR1 reads MDHEN; CDR2 reads SYDVKM. This CDR3 region has 14 residues. The germline V and J ends were trimmed by 11 bases and 2 bases, with 15 bases remaining between them. Here the CDR3 DNA reads TGTGCCGCCAGGAGGGACCTTAACACCGGGGAGCTGTTTTTT. This encodes CAARRDLNTGELFF.

This clonotype was counted a few times. The chain combines TRBV20-1 with TRBJ1-5, with a weak D call TRBD1 (5 bases). CDR3 length: 14 residues. V lost 0 bases to trimming and J lost 9 bases, with 15 bases between them. The germline V gene has CDR1 DFQATT and CDR2 SNEGSKA (reference sequence). CDR3 amino acids: CSARETGTTRPQHF. In DNA form, the CDR3 reads TGCAGTGCTAGAGAAACCGGGACCACCCGGCCCCAGCATTTT.

In the case of this clonotype: Because the CDR3 is missing its conserved closing phenylalanine or tryptophan, this is likely a read error. The V call is TRBV6-5, the J call TRBJ1-1; TRBD1 aligns across 7 bases. CDR1 and CDR2 from the germline V gene are MNHEY and SVGAGI. The CDR3 length is 13 residues. CDR3 in amino acids: CAVQQGRNTEAFY. The CDR3 coding sequence is TGTGCTGTACAACAGGGGCGGAACACTGAAGCTTTCTAT.

On this clonotype: The junction differs from germline at one of its ends, possibly a read error. This chain uses TRBV5-1 with TRBJ1-1, with D perhaps TRBD1 (5 bases). The CDR3 totals 15 residues. Germline V gene lookup returns CDR1 SGHRS and CDR2 YFSETQ. CDR3 in DNA: TGCGCCAGCGGCGCCTTGGCAGGGAGCAACACCGAAGCTTTCTTT. Translating it yields CASGALAGSNTEAFF.

This clonotype was observed many times. V gene TRBV5-1 combines with J gene TRBJ2-3; weak D call: TRBD2 (6 bases). CDR1 is SGHRS and CDR2 is YFSETQ in the germline V gene. The CDR3 is made up of 15 amino acids. Trimming stripped 3 bases from V and 3 bases from J, with 14 bases between. The CDR3 DNA sequence: TGCGCCAGCAGCTCCGCCGGGAGCTGGACAGATACGCAGTATTTT. Its translation is CASSSAGSWTDTQYF.

The rearrangement links TRBV28 to TRBJ1-4, with 8 bases that match TRBD1. Germline V CDR1 and CDR2: MDHEN, SYDVKM. Trimming at V came to 5 bases and at J to 0 bases, leaving 8 bases not matched to a gene. The CDR3 has 17 amino acids. CDR3 residues: CASSGWDRNATNEKLFF. The CDR3, as DNA: TGTGCCAGCAGTGGCTGGGACAGGAATGCAACTAATGAAAAACTGTTTTTT.

Remarks on this clonotype: Sequence at one end of the junction differs from germline and may be a read error. This sequence joins TRBV6-5 and TRBJ2-5; D is perhaps TRBD2 (5 bases). Germline CDR1 is MNHEY and CDR2 is SVGAGI. The CDR3 sequence is 17 residues long. This CDR3 reads CASSYSSGGGSQEAQYF. The CDR3 nucleotides read TGTGCCAGCAGTTACTCTAGTGGTGGCGGGTCCCAAGAGGCCCAGTACTTC.

Comment on this clonotype: Relative to the germline gene, one junction end is altered; a read error may explain this. The genes are TRBV6-5 and TRBJ2-1; the D is unclear. Germline V gene data show CDR1 as MNHEY and CDR2 as SVGAGI. This CDR3 spans 14 amino acids. Here the CDR3 reads CVSSPMSSYNEQSF. As DNA, the CDR3 is TGTGTCAGCAGCCCTATGAGCTCCTACAATGAGCAGTCCTTC.

This clonotype was recorded once. The CDR3 does not close with the conserved phenylalanine or tryptophan, likely indicating a read error. The DNA is omitted, as the CDR3 cannot be located on it reliably, and the CDR3 follows TCRdb's listing. The chain carries TRBV6-5 and TRBJ2-7; TRBD1 reflects the table's D call only, with no check against the DNA. Per germline, CDR1 MNHEY and CDR2 SVGAGI. The CDR3 spans 13 residues, counting both ends. CDR3: CISRGTGEYEQYS.

This clonotype was observed once. The CDR3 carries no conserved terminal phenylalanine or tryptophan, so it likely arises from a read error. The V call is TRBV7-9, the J call TRBJ2-7, with 11 bases fitting TRBD2. J lost 3 bases, V lost 1 base, and 8 bases had no gene match. This CDR3 has 17 residues. CDR1 is SEHNR, CDR2 FQNEAQ, per germline (reference sequence). CDR3 region: CASSLGSGTSGGYEQYL. The CDR3 DNA sequence: TGTGCCAGCAGCTTAGGATCCGGGACTAGCGGAGGCTACGAGCAGTACTTA.

In this sample, this clonotype turned up once. This CDR3 fails to terminate in the conserved phenylalanine or tryptophan, so it likely reflects a read error. It is unclear where the CDR3 begins or ends on the DNA, so no DNA is shown, and the CDR3 is as TCRdb lists it. The chain has TRBV12-3 or TRBV12-4 and TRBJ2-1. The CDR3 is 15 amino acids in total, end residues counted. The CDR3 loop is CANSLEVAFNNEQLL.

This clonotype is termed medium-sized (0.01 to 0.1%). The chain couples TRBV6-5 to TRBJ1-1; D is possibly TRBD1 (5 bases). V dropped 2 bases and J dropped 7 bases, with 14 bases sitting between them. Per the germline V gene, CDR1 is MNHEY and CDR2 is SVGAGI. The CDR3 sequence is 14 residues long. CDR3 nucleotides: TGTGCCAGCAGTTACGGGGGTGCGGGAGGTGAAGCTTTCTTT. It is translated as CASSYGGAGGEAFF.

The table lists this clonotype with a few counts. Relative to the germline gene, one junction end is altered; a read error may explain this. The chain employs TRBV24-1 and TRBJ2-1; D might be TRBD1 (6 bases). The CDR3 has 13 residues. Germline-derived CDR1 and CDR2 are KGHDR and SFDVKD. CDR3 coding DNA: TGTGCCACCAGTGATCTCCCGGGCCAGGGGCAGCTCTTC. Protein: CATSDLPGQGQLF.

At least ten counts were recorded for this clonotype. The rearrangement joins TRBV28 to TRBJ2-6; TRBD1 matches at 7 bases. The CDR3 covers 16 residues. Losses at the gene ends were 7 bases for V and 3 bases for J; bases not matched to a gene: 9. Germline V gives CDR1 MDHEN, CDR2 SYDVKM. CDR3 bases: TGTGCCAGCACCTTGACAGGGCGGCATGGGGCCAACGTCCTGACTTTC. This translates into CASTLTGRHGANVLTF. Using reference TRBV28 and TRBJ2-6 for the parts outside the CDR3, the full variable domain is DVKVTQSSRYLVKRTGEKVFLECVQDMDHENMFWYRQDPGLGLRLIYFSYDVKMKEKGDIPEGYSVSREKKERFSLILESASTNQTSMYLCASTLTGRHGANVLTFGAGSRLTVL.

This clonotype was found many times. The CDR3 DNA sequence: TGTGCCAGCAGTTTAGGTCCTCAGGGGGTAGTGAAGACCCAGTACTTC. Residues: CASSLGPQGVVKTQYF. The chain recombines TRBV28 with TRBJ2-5; TRBD1 agrees at 7 bases. Trimming took 2 bases from V and 6 from J; bases not matched to a gene: 12. CDR3 size: 16 residues. Germline assignment: CDR1 MDHEN and CDR2 SYDVKM.

This clonotype was found once. It is likely a read error, because the conserved phenylalanine at the end of the CDR3 is missing. The chain couples TRBV5-4 to TRBJ2-2, with 8 nucleotides matching TRBD2. The CDR3 spans 16 residues. Germline V gene lookup returns CDR1 SGHNT and CDR2 YYREEE (reference sequence). V lost 3 bases, J lost 5 bases, and 9 bases stayed unmatched. The CDR3 DNA reads TGTGCCAGCAGCTGGATGGTAGCGGGGAATACCGGGGAGCTGTTTCTT. It yields the protein CASSWMVAGNTGELFL.

V and J are TRBV28 and TRBJ2-7; TRBD1 is a possible D gene (5 bases). The CDR3 is 16 amino acids. Per germline, CDR1 MDHEN and CDR2 SYDVKM. CDR3: CATSSPGIPRAPEQYF. For the CDR3, the DNA is TGTGCTACCAGTTCCCCTGGGATTCCCAGGGCGCCCGAGCAGTACTTC.

A remark on this clonotype: An end of the junction does not agree with germline; a read error may underlie this. The V and J genes are TRBV6-1 and TRBJ2-7, with 7 bases identical to TRBD2. This CDR3 has 17 residues. From germline, CDR1 is MNHNS and CDR2 SASEGT. CDR3 amino acids: CASNEARGRRAVYEQYF. For the CDR3, the DNA is TGTGCCAGCAATGAAGCGCGGGGGAGACGAGCGGTCTACGAGCAGTACTTC.

On this clonotype itself: A read error is likely, as this CDR3 ends without the conserved phenylalanine or tryptophan. The V and J genes are TRBV29-1 and TRBJ2-7; no firm D call. The CDR3 consists of 14 residues. Germline V lookup: CDR1 SQVTM, CDR2 ANQGSEA. CDR3 protein: CSVGKDPSSFEQYI. The DNA of the CDR3 is TGCAGCGTTGGTAAGGACCCCAGCTCCTTCGAGCAGTACATC.

The chain combines TRBV11-2 with TRBJ1-4, with 7 nucleotides matching TRBD1. Germline CDR1 is SGHAT and CDR2 is FQNNGV. The CDR3 loop spans 14 amino acids. J gave up 8 bases and V 6 bases, and 9 bases lay outside the gene matches. The CDR3 nucleotides read TGTGCCAGCAGTCCCGGACAGGAGGCGGAAAAACTGTTTTTT. This encodes CASSPGQEAEKLFF.